This entry lists 14 T cell receptor beta chains sequenced from one sample in a study of response to subunit inactivated influenza vaccine. TCRdb used MiXCR to reprocess the RT-PCR reads, holding one entry per CDR3 protein. The repertoire has 710,000 or so distinct CDR3 sequences, less than 20% of them found once; the top ten carry under 14%. The sample was PBMCs from blood, taken about 11 days after vaccination. These receptors were obtained from a man between 45 and 60 years old who received an inactivated influenza vaccine.

This clonotype is a singleton in its sample. The J gene is TRBJ2-7, the V gene TRBV20-1, with no clear D. The CDR3 extends over 13 amino acids. Trimming removed 5 bases from V and 2 bases from J, with 13 bases in between. Looked up from germline, CDR1 is DFQATT and CDR2 is SNEGSKA (reference sequence). The CDR3 DNA reads TGCAGTGCTCGTCCTGACGGGCCCTACGAGCAGTACTTC. Translation gives CSARPDGPYEQYF.

This clonotype was picked up a small number of times. V gene TRBV28 combines with J gene TRBJ2-5; possibly TRBD2 for D (6 bases). Trimming left V 4 bases short and J 2 bases short, with 14 bases between. Per germline, CDR1 MDHEN and CDR2 SYDVKM. This CDR3 is 15 amino acids long. CDR3 in DNA: TGTGCCAGCAGTTCCCACGGCGGGGCACAAGAGACCCAGTACTTC. Translation: CASSSHGGAQETQYF.

This clonotype was seen at least ten times. The gene calls are TRBV29-1 and TRBJ2-3, with a tentative D call TRBD1 (5 bases). The CDR3 sequence is 13 residues long. Trimming took off 6 bases at V and 2 bases at J, with 12 bases between the two ends. The germline V gene encodes CDR1 SQVTM and CDR2 ANQGSEA. CDR3 in DNA: TGCAGCGTCGTGGGGCAGACCACAGATACGCAGTATTTT. This translates into CSVVGQTTDTQYF.

The V and J genes are TRBV9 and TRBJ1-3; maybe TRBD1 (5 bases). The V end lost 2 bases, the J end lost 0 bases, and 15 bases lay between the germline ends. CDR3 length: 17 amino acids. Germline V gene sequence: CDR1 SGDLS, CDR2 YYNGEE. For the CDR3, the DNA is TGTGCCAGCAGCGTGGAGGGACCTATGAGCTCTGGAAACACCATATATTTT. It codes for CASSVEGPMSSGNTIYF. Using reference TRBV9 and TRBJ1-3 for the parts outside the CDR3, the full variable domain is DSGVTQTPKHLITATGQRVTLRCSPRSGDLSVYWYQQSLDQGLQFLIQYYNGEERAKGNILERFSAQQFPDLHSELNLSSLELGDSALYFCASSVEGPMSSGNTIYFGEGSWLTVV.

The chain is built from TRBV10-3 and TRBJ2-7; D tentatively fits TRBD1 or TRBD2 (5 bases each). The CDR3 is made up of 11 amino acids. Looked up from germline, CDR1 is ENHRY and CDR2 is SYGVKD. V was pared by 10 bases and J by 6 bases, with 13 bases between. CDR3 DNA: TGTGCCACGTCCACGGGACCCGAGCAGTACTTC. Its translation is CATSTGPEQYF.

The chain uses TRBV4-1 and TRBJ1-2; D gene uncertain. Looked up from germline, CDR1 is MGHRA and CDR2 is YSYEKL. Trimming took 1 base from V and 4 from J, leaving 10 bases between them. CDR3 length: 14 amino acids. The CDR3 spells CASSQVPGVYGYTF. CDR3 coding DNA: TGCGCCAGCAGCCAAGTCCCCGGCGTCTATGGCTACACCTTC.

The V gene is TRBV20-1, the J gene TRBJ2-3; D uncertain. Trimming shortened V by 6 bases and J by 6 bases, and 16 bases separated the two germline ends. Germline CDR1 reads DFQATT; CDR2 reads SNEGSKA (reference sequence). CDR3 size: 13 residues. The CDR3 DNA reads TGCAGTGCCCTTGACCGGGTGTGGGATACGCAGTATTTT. It codes for CSALDRVWDTQYF.

The V and J genes are TRBV18 and TRBJ2-1, with 14 bases identical to TRBD2. CDR3 length equals 17 residues. Germline CDR1 and CDR2: KGHSH and LQKENI. V shed 4 bases and J 8 bases; nucleotides not matched to a gene: 10. CDR3 nucleotides: TGTGCCAGCTCACGGCCGACTAGCGGGAGGGCCTTGCATGAGCAGTTCTTC. Translation gives CASSRPTSGRALHEQFF.

The table lists this clonotype with a few counts. CDR3 nucleotide sequence: TGCGCCAGCAGCAGATTCCCCGACACAGATACGCAGTATTTT. This codes for CASSRFPDTDTQYF. The rearrangement joins TRBV5-1 to TRBJ2-3; D not resolved. The CDR3 is 14 residues long. V lost 4 bases to trimming and J lost 2 bases, with 11 bases between them. Germline V gene data show CDR1 as SGHRS and CDR2 as YFSETQ.

The genes are TRBV12-3 or TRBV12-4 and TRBJ1-4; 9 bases align to TRBD1. J lost 4 bases, V lost 7 bases, and 10 bases had no gene match. This CDR3 has 16 residues. The CDR3 region is CASNLKQGAINEKLFF. DNA for the CDR3: TGTGCCAGCAACCTAAAACAGGGGGCGATTAATGAAAAACTGTTTTTT.

This clonotype was observed a handful of times. The chain combines TRBV6-5 with TRBJ2-5, with D possibly being TRBD1 or TRBD2 (5 bases each). V lost 0 bases, J lost 7 bases, and 15 bases lay in between. CDR1 is MNHEY, CDR2 SVGAGI, per germline. The CDR3 length is 15 residues. CDR3: CASSYSFGALGTQYF. In DNA, the CDR3 is TGTGCCAGCAGTTACTCCTTCGGGGCCCTGGGGACCCAGTACTTC.

Only a few counts were recorded for this clonotype. The chain links TRBV5-4 to TRBJ2-3, with 10 bases fitting TRBD2. The CDR3 has 18 residues. Germline CDR1 and CDR2: SGHNT and YYREEE (reference sequence). Trimming at V came to 2 bases and at J to 0 bases, leaving 9 bases not matched to a gene. This CDR3 reads CASSFLAGGPSSTDTQYF. CDR3 coding DNA: TGTGCCAGCAGCTTCTTAGCGGGGGGACCGTCTAGCACAGATACGCAGTATTTT. Based on the CDR3 plus reference TRBV5-4 and TRBJ2-3, the full variable domain is ETGVTQSPTHLIKTRGQQVTLRCSSQSGHNTVSWYQQALGQGPQFIFQYYREEENGRGNFPPRFSGLQFPNYSSELNVNALELDDSALYLCASSFLAGGPSSTDTQYFGPGTRLTVL.

This clonotype was counted only a few times. V gene TRBV3-1 combines with J gene TRBJ1-5; a possible D gene is TRBD1 (5 bases). The CDR3 is 16 residues long. V was pared by 0 bases and J by 3 bases, with 12 bases between. From germline, CDR1 is LGHDT and CDR2 YNNKEL (reference sequence). The CDR3 protein is CASSQEFPGHNQPQHF. CDR3 coding DNA: TGTGCCAGCAGCCAAGAATTCCCAGGGCACAATCAGCCCCAGCATTTT.

Only a few counts were recorded for this clonotype. The chain links TRBV7-9 to TRBJ2-7, with D hard to call. V lost 6 bases, J lost 1 base, and 13 bases lay in between. This CDR3 comprises 14 residues. Germline values: CDR1 SEHNR, CDR2 FQNEAQ (reference sequence). The CDR3 sequence: CASSLNQYSYEQYF. The CDR3 DNA follows: TGTGCCAGCAGTTTGAATCAGTATTCCTACGAGCAGTACTTC.